The rows below give T cell receptor beta chains drawn from one sample of a study of sequential checkpoint blockade in melanoma. TCRdb's copy holds only in-frame clones and misses some; the assay was immunoSEQ multiplex PCR. The table lists over 10,000 clones, under 80% of them singletons, with roughly 25% in the top ten. Material: CD8+ T cells sorted from blood (inferred from file names), obtained from a patient given nivolumab and ipilimumab in sequence. The receptors here all came from a human donor with melanoma. Both conserved end residues are part of each CDR3. The D gene is left open where the match is weak. Only some rows state a clone size, as once, few, many or a class for expanded clones.

V,J,size,D,DNA,CDR3
TRBV9,TRBJ2-2,.,TRBD2,TGTGCCAGCAGCCACCCACTAGCGGCGAACACCGGGGAGCTGTTTTTT,CASSHPLAANTGELFF
TRBV6-1,TRBJ1-4,large,.,TGTGCCAGCAGTGACCCAACAGACGCAACTAATGAAAAACTGTTTTTT,CASSDPTDATNEKLFF
TRBV27,TRBJ2-5,once,.,TGTGCCAGCAGTCCAATAGCGCAAGAGACCCAGTACTTC,CASSPIAQETQYF
TRBV7-6,TRBJ2-3,.,.,TGTGCCAGCAGCTTAGGTTATGGATTCGGGGGTACGAAAGGCGCAGATACGCAGTATTTT,CASSLGYGFGGTKGADTQYF
TRBV4-3,TRBJ1-6,.,.,TGCGCCAGCAGCCAAGATTGGCCCCGGGGAAATTCCCCCCTCCACTTT,CASSQDWPRGNSPLHF
TRBV10-3,TRBJ2-7,.,.,TGTGCCATCAGTGAAACGATGGGCGGGATTTCCTCCTACGAGCAGTACTTC,CAISETMGGISSYEQYF
TRBV12-5,TRBJ1-2,.,.,TGTGCTAGTCTGGGCTCGCCTGGCTACACCTTC,CASLGSPGYTF
TRBV5-1,TRBJ2-1,.,TRBD2,TGCGCCAGCAGCTTTTCGGGGGGGACCCATGAGCAGTTCTTC,CASSFSGGTHEQFF
TRBV5-1,TRBJ1-4,.,.,TGCGCCAGCAGCTCTGACACCTCTGAAAAACTGTTTTTT,CASSSDTSEKLFF
TRBV4-3,TRBJ2-1,.,TRBD2,TGCGCCAGCAGCCAAGATCCTAGCGGGGGGTACAATGAGCAGTTCTTC,CASSQDPSGGYNEQFF
TRBV4-2,TRBJ2-6,.,.,TGTGCCAGCAGCCAAGACGGGAAAAGGGTGTCTGGGGCCAACGTCCTGACTTTC,CASSQDGKRVSGANVLTF